This T cell receptor (beta chain) was obtained from a study of blood T cell repertoires in COVID-19. Trimming took 3 bases from V and 3 from J, leaving 11 bases between them. Per germline, CDR1 SGHDN and CDR2 FVKESK. This CDR3 has 14 residues. Produced via immunoSEQ multiplex PCR; TCRdb's table is partial and in-frame only. The table shows roughly 100,000 clones, with roughly 91% occurring only once. This clone came up a few times. Material: peripheral blood. V gene TRBV14 combines with J gene TRBJ1-2; tentative D call: TRBD1 (6 bases). The sequence was collected from a human donor in a cohort sampled during active COVID-19. The CDR3 loop reads CASSQIQGDYGYTF. In DNA form, the CDR3 reads TGTGCCAGCAGCCAGATACAGGGTGACTATGGCTACACCTTC.